This is a list of T cell receptor beta chains from one sample in a study of cytomegalovirus exposure and HLA in healthy donors. The method was immunoSEQ multiplex PCR; TCRdb's version includes in-frame clones alone and lacks a portion of them. The table shows about 170,000 clones, with more than 70% occurring only once. The sample consisted of PBMCs. The receptor set was obtained from a woman in her forties or fifties in good health and CMV-seropositive. Both conserved end residues are part of each CDR3. The D gene is left open where the match is weak. Expanded clones get a size class; other rows say once, few or many, or leave the size out.

j_call v_call d_call clone_size cdr3_aa cdr3_nt
TRBJ1-6 TRBV4-1 NA NA CASSHPGQYLLHF TGCGCCAGCAGCCATCCCGGACAGTATCTCCTCCACTTT
TRBJ1-2 TRBV27 TRBD1 NA CASSPSTPGTGKHYTF TGTGCCAGCAGTCCGTCGACTCCGGGGACAGGGAAACACTACACCTTC
TRBJ1-5 TRBV5-1 TRBD1 NA CASSPRQGAQPQHF TGCGCCAGCAGCCCGAGACAGGGCGCTCAGCCCCAGCATTTT
TRBJ1-2 TRBV4-3 NA NA CASSQEGVGYTF TGCGCCAGCAGCCAAGAAGGAGTTGGCTACACCTTC
TRBJ2-7 TRBV27 TRBD2 once CASSFSGGVYEQYF TGTGCCAGCAGTTTTAGCGGGGGTGTCTACGAGCAGTACTTC
TRBJ2-7 TRBV29-1 NA NA CSVLDLAPYEQYF TGCAGCGTTCTCGACCTAGCCCCCTACGAGCAGTACTTC
TRBJ2-7 TRBV15 TRBD1 NA CATGQGNTYEQYF TGTGCCACAGGACAGGGTAATACCTACGAGCAGTACTTC
TRBJ1-1 TRBV7-9 NA NA CASSLAASEAFF TGTGCCAGCAGCTTAGCGGCCAGTGAAGCTTTCTTT
TRBJ2-5 TRBV10-3 NA once CAISEGTAMLEETQYF TGTGCCATCAGTGAGGGCACAGCAATGCTTGAAGAGACCCAGTACTTC
TRBJ2-3 TRBV19 NA NA CASSIGESGDTQYF TGTGCCAGTAGTATAGGAGAGTCAGGGGATACGCAGTATTTT
TRBJ1-1 TRBV2 TRBD1 NA CASNRDRNTEAFF TGTGCCAGCAACCGGGACAGGAACACTGAAGCTTTCTTT